This T cell receptor (beta chain) originates from a study of cytomegalovirus exposure and HLA in healthy donors. Vbeta (60) and Jbeta (13) primers were used in the PCR. Data came from immunoSEQ multiplex PCR; TCRdb stores just in-frame clones and leaves some out. This sample has more than 90,000 clones, with roughly 76% found just once. This clone was picked up a small number of times. CDR1 and CDR2 from the germline V gene are SGHRS and YFSETQ. The CDR3 spans 13 residues. The V and J ends lost 4 bases and 2 bases respectively, with 9 bases between them. V usage is TRBV5-1 and J usage is TRBJ1-1, with a weak D call TRBD1 (5 bases). The sequenced material came from PBMCs. This receptor was taken from a man in his forties or fifties in good health and CMV-seronegative. CDR3 nucleotides: TGCGCCAGCAGCCAAACAGGTAACACTGAAGCTTTCTTT. Its translation is CASSQTGNTEAFF.